The clone carrying this TCR beta chain came up once. The data were taken from a study of T cell responses to AZD1222 COVID-19 vaccine. Trimming took 0 bases from V and 4 from J; bases not matched to a gene: 14. Germline CDR1 SGDLS, CDR2 YYNGEE. The CDR3 sequence is 18 residues long. Only in-frame clones appear in the TCRdb table, and some are missing; sequencing was by immunoSEQ multiplex PCR. The table lists about 120,000 clones, roughly 87% of them singletons, with approximately 9.3% in the top ten. The specimen comprised peripheral blood, sampled on day 0 of AZD1222 vaccination. This chain links TRBV9 with TRBJ2-3; 7 bases line up with TRBD2. The sequence derives from an adult in good health. Written as DNA, the CDR3 is TGTGCCAGCAGCGTAGCGGTTAGCGGGCTAGGTGGCCCAGATACGCAGTATTTT. Protein: CASSVAVSGLGGPDTQYF.